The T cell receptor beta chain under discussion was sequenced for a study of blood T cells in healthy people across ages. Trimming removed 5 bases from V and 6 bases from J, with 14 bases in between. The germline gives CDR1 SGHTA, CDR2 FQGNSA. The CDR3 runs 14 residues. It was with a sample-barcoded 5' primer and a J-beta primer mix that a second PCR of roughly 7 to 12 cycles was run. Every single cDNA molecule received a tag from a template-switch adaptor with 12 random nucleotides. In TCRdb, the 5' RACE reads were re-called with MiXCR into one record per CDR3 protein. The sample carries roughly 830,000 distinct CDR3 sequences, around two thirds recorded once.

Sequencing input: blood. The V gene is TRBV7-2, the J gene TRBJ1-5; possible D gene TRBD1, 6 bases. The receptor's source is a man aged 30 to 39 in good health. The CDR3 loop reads CASSPGQRFQPQHF. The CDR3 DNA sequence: TGTGCCAGCAGCCCCGGACAGAGATTTCAGCCCCAGCATTTT.